This is a list of T cell receptor beta chains from one sample in a study of blood T cell repertoires in COVID-19. Clones were sequenced by immunoSEQ multiplex PCR, and TCRdb holds only the in-frame ones, with some missing. The sample includes 200,000 or so clones, around 80% seen only once; the top ten take about 2%. The sample taken for sequencing was PBMCs or T cells enriched from blood (not recorded which). The receptors come from a man aged 60 to 75 who had recovered from COVID-19. CDR3s include the opening cysteine and the closing phenylalanine or tryptophan. The D gene is left open where the match is weak. Size is omitted from some rows. Given values are once, few, many or a class for expanded clones.

V	J	D	size	DNA	CDR3
TRBV11-3	TRBJ2-5	TRBD2	once	TGTGCCAGCCGCCCGGGACTAGCGGGGGGTCAAGAGACCCAGTACTTC	CASRPGLAGGQETQYF
TRBV2	TRBJ1-2	TRBD1	NA	TGTGCCAGCAGGCGGGACAGGGGGAACTATGGCTACACCTTC	CASRRDRGNYGYTF
TRBV6-2/TRBV6-3	TRBJ1-2	TRBD1	once	TGTGCCAGCAGTTACCGAGGGACAGGGGCAAACTATGGCTACACCTTC	CASSYRGTGANYGYTF
TRBV3-1/TRBV3-2	TRBJ1-1	TRBD1	NA	TGTGCCAGCAGCAGGGACAGCACCAACACTGAAGCTTTCTTT	CASSRDSTNTEAFF
TRBV12-3/TRBV12-4	TRBJ1-2	NA	NA	TGTGCCAGCAGTTCAGGGTCTAACTATGGCTACACCTTC	CASSSGSNYGYTF
TRBV6-2/TRBV6-3	TRBJ1-2	NA	NA	TGTGCCAGCAGCCTAACGAGACTCTATGGCTACACCTTC	CASSLTRLYGYTF
TRBV28	TRBJ1-1	TRBD1	NA	TGTGCCAGCAGCCCTACAGGGGGACGGGGTACTGAAGCTTTCTTT	CASSPTGGRGTEAFF
TRBV4-2	TRBJ1-5	TRBD1	once	TGTGCCAGCAGTCGGGACAGGGCCCCGATAAGCAATCAGCCCCAGCATTTT	CASSRDRAPISNQPQHF
TRBV7-2	TRBJ2-7	NA	NA	TGTGCCAGCAGCTTTACAGGGAGCAGCGAGCAGTACTTC	CASSFTGSSEQYF
TRBV30	TRBJ2-1	NA	once	TGTGCCTGGAGCGACCCAGGGGTGGATGAGCAGTTCTTC	CAWSDPGVDEQFF